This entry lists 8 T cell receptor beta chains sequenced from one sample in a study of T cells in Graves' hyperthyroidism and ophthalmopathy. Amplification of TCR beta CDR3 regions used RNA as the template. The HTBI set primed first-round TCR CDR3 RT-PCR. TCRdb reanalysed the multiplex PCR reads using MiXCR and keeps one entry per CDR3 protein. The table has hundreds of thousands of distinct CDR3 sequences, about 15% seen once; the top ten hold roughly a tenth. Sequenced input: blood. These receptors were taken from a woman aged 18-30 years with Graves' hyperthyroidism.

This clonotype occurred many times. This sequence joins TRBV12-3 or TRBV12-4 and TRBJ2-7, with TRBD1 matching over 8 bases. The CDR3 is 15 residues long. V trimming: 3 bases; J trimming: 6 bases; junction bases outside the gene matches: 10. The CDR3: CASSFWLDRAVEQYF. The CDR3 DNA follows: TGTGCCAGCAGTTTTTGGTTGGACAGGGCGGTCGAGCAGTACTTC.

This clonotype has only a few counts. CDR3 amino acids: CASSLTDIAYEQYF. The CDR3 nucleotides read TGTGCCAGCAGCTTAACGGATATCGCCTACGAGCAGTACTTC. This sequence joins TRBV7-9 and TRBJ2-7; no clear D. The CDR3 spans 14 residues. Germline CDR1 reads SEHNR; CDR2 reads FQNEAQ (reference sequence). Trimming took 2 bases from V and 2 from J, leaving 10 bases between them.

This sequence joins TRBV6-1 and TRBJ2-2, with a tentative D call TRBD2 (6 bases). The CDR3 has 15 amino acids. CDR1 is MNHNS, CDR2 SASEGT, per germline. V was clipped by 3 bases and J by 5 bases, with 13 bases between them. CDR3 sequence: CASSEPGLLTGELFF. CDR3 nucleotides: TGTGCCAGCAGTGAGCCGGGACTTCTTACCGGGGAGCTGTTTTTT.

The CDR3 sequence is CASSANRGPTNEKLFF. The CDR3 nucleotides are TGCGCCAGCAGCGCCAACAGGGGCCCAACTAATGAAAAACTGTTTTTT. The chain is built from TRBV4-3 and TRBJ1-4; TRBD1 matches at 7 bases. The CDR3 is made up of 16 amino acids. CDR1 is LGHNA and CDR2 is YSLEER in the germline V gene. With 5 bases clipped from V and 0 bases from J, the junction kept 6 bases outside the gene matches.

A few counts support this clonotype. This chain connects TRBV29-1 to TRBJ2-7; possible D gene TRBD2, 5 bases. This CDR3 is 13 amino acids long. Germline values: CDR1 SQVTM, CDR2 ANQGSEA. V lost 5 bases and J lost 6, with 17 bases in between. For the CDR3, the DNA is TGCAGCGTTTCGCCCCGGGGTGGCGGCGAGCAGTACTTC. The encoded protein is CSVSPRGGGEQYF.

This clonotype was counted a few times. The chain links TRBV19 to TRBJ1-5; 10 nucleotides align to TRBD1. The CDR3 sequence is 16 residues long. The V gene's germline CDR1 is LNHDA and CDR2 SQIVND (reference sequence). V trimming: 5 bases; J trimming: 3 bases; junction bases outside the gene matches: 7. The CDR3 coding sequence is TGTGCCAGTAGTCCATGGGACAGGGGTTCCAATCAGCCCCAGCATTTT. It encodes CASSPWDRGSNQPQHF.

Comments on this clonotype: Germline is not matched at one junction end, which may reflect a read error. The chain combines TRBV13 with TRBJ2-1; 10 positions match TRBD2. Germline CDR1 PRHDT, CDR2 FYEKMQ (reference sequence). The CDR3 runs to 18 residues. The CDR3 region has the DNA TGTGCCAGCACCTTAGGGTCTAGCGGGAGTGTTAGCTACAATGAGCAGTTCTTC. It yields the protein CASTLGSSGSVSYNEQFF. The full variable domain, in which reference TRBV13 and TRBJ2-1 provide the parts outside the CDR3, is AAGVIQSPRHLIKEKRETATLKCYPIPRHDTVYWYQQGPGQDPQFLISFYEKMQSDKGSIPDRFSAQQFSDYHSELNMSSLELGDSALYFCASTLGSSGSVSYNEQFFGPGTRLTVL.

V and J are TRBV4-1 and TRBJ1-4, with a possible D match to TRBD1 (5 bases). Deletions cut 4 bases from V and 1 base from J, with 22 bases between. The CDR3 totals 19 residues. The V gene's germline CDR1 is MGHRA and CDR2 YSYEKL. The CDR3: CASSLGSVGRRVTNEKLFF. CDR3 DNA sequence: TGCGCCAGCAGCCTTGGGTCGGTGGGGCGCCGGGTAACTAATGAAAAACTGTTTTTT.